This passage covers 3 T cell receptor beta chains from one sample sequenced in a study of cytomegalovirus exposure and HLA in healthy donors. With 60 Vbeta and 13 Jbeta primers, the PCR was carried out. The data were produced by immunoSEQ multiplex PCR, yet TCRdb's version contains in-frame clones alone and is incomplete. The sample contains approximately 150,000 clones, more than 75% of which appear only once. Sequencing used PBMCs. All receptors derive from a young man in good health and CMV-seropositive.

This rearrangement joins TRBV10-1 to TRBJ2-7, with D perhaps TRBD1 (6 bases). This CDR3 is built from 15 residues. CDR1 is WNHNN, CDR2 SYGVQD, per germline (reference sequence). Trimming stripped 2 bases from V and 4 bases from J, with 15 bases between. The CDR3 coding sequence is TGCGCCAGCAGTGAGGACCGGGACACTTTTTACGAGCAGTACTTC. Encoded protein: CASSEDRDTFYEQYF.

The genes are TRBV27 and TRBJ2-3; TRBD2 agrees at 8 bases. This CDR3 has 16 residues. J gave up 2 bases and V 4 bases, and 8 bases lay outside the gene matches. The germline CDR1 and CDR2 sequences are MNHEY and SMNVEV (reference sequence). The CDR3 region has the DNA TGTGCCAGCAGTTCTACGGGAGGGATATACACAGATACGCAGTATTTT. This encodes CASSSTGGIYTDTQYF.

This clone was observed a handful of times. The chain joins TRBV4-2 to TRBJ2-1; 7 bases match TRBD2. Trimming cost V 1 base and J 4 bases; bases outside gene matches: 10. CDR1 and CDR2 from the germline V gene are LGHNA and YNFKEQ. The CDR3 totals 17 residues. The CDR3 loop is CASSQGGRRESYNEQFF. Written as DNA, the CDR3 is TGTGCCAGCAGCCAAGGTGGACGGCGGGAGAGTTACAATGAGCAGTTCTTC.